These 24 T cell receptor beta chains were sequenced from one sample in a study of CD8 T cells in ankylosing spondylitis. Study results and limitations: Fewer than ten highly homologous variants made up a TCR beta motif, and this motif appeared characteristic of ankylosing spondylitis blood.

MiXCR, run by TCRdb on the 5' RACE reads, gives a single entry per CDR3 protein. The sample has hundreds of thousands of distinct CDR3 sequences, roughly an eighth seen once; the top ten hold almost 7%. No antigen has been assigned to these receptors. The material sequenced was blood, either unsorted or a sorted T cell fraction (not recorded which). These receptor sequences come from a male donor with ankylosing spondylitis.

This clonotype was counted once. The V call is TRBV20-1, the J call TRBJ2-7; 9 bases agree with TRBD1. The CDR3 sequence is 13 residues long. The germline V gene has CDR1 DFQATT and CDR2 SNEGSKA (reference sequence). Unmatched junction bases numbered 6, after V lost 5 bases and J lost 4 bases. For the CDR3, the DNA is TGCAGTGCTCAACAGACAGGGGGGTACGAGCAGTACGTC. It specifies CSAQQTGGYEQYV.

This clonotype appeared a few times. The rearrangement joins TRBV18 to TRBJ2-5; no firm D call. This CDR3 has 15 amino acids. The V end lost 3 bases, the J end lost 4 bases, and 15 bases lay between the germline ends. CDR1 and CDR2 (germline): KGHSH, LQKENI. The CDR3 here is CASSPLPESVETQYF. Written as DNA, the CDR3 is TGTGCCAGCTCACCCTTGCCGGAGTCGGTAGAGACCCAGTACTTC.

The J gene is TRBJ2-3, the V gene TRBV19; TRBD1 aligns across 7 bases. This CDR3 has 14 residues. Trimming cost V 3 bases and J 3 bases; bases outside gene matches: 3. CDR1 LNHDA and CDR2 SQIVND come from the germline V gene (reference sequence). CDR3 residues: CASSMRRGTDTQYF. The CDR3 DNA sequence: TGTGCCAGTAGTATGCGCAGGGGGACAGATACGCAGTATTTT.

The CDR3 loop reads CASSFPTNTGELFF. The DNA of the CDR3 is TGCGCCAGCAGCTTCCCGACGAACACCGGGGAGCTGTTTTTT. This chain connects TRBV5-1 to TRBJ2-2; unclear D gene. CDR3 length: 14 residues. Germline lookup yields CDR1 SGHRS and CDR2 YFSETQ. V was cut by 2 bases and J by 0 bases, with 5 bases left in between.

This clonotype was seen more than once but under ten times. The V call is TRBV7-2, the J call TRBJ1-6, with TRBD1 matching over 8 bases. Germline CDR1 reads SGHTA; CDR2 reads FQGNSA. V shed 1 base, J shed 6 bases, and the junction held 5 bases outside the gene matches. CDR3 length: 16 amino acids. Here the CDR3 reads CASSLEGQGINSPLHF. The CDR3 nucleotides are TGTGCCAGCAGCTTAGAAGGACAGGGAATTAATTCACCCCTCCACTTT.

A few counts support this clonotype. The rearrangement links TRBV19 to TRBJ2-2; perhaps TRBD1 as D (6 bases). Germline V gives CDR1 LNHDA, CDR2 SQIVND (reference sequence). The CDR3 is made up of 15 amino acids. Trimming took 6 bases from V and 1 from J, leaving 12 bases between them. CDR3: CASRRTGKNTGELFF. The CDR3 bases are TGTGCCAGTAGGAGAACAGGGAAGAACACCGGGGAGCTGTTTTTT.

The rearrangement joins TRBV2 to TRBJ2-1; D ambiguous. The V gene's germline CDR1 is SNHLY and CDR2 FYNNEI. The CDR3 loop spans 13 amino acids. V was clipped by 11 bases and J by 4 bases, with 15 bases between them. CDR3: CAGTALPYNEQFF. Here the CDR3 DNA reads TGTGCCGGAACCGCACTACCTTACAATGAGCAGTTCTTC.

This clonotype was seen a handful of times. This chain uses TRBV20-1 with TRBJ1-4; 8 nucleotides line up with TRBD1. V gave up 6 bases and J gave up 6 bases; unmatched junction bases: 3. CDR1 is DFQATT and CDR2 is SNEGSKA in the germline V gene (reference sequence). The CDR3 runs to 12 residues. CDR3 bases: TGCAGTGCAATGGACAGGGATGAAAAACTGTTTTTT. This translates into CSAMDRDEKLFF.

This clonotype turned up a few times. This chain connects TRBV9 to TRBJ2-2; D is perhaps TRBD1 (5 bases). This CDR3 has 16 amino acids. The germline gives CDR1 SGDLS, CDR2 YYNGEE. Trimming left V 5 bases short and J 4 bases short, with 18 bases between. This chain's CDR3 is CASSTQVERGTGELFF. As DNA, the CDR3 is TGTGCCAGCAGTACACAGGTAGAACGTGGCACCGGGGAGCTGTTTTTT.

The chain combines TRBV11-2 with TRBJ2-6; TRBD1 matches at 10 bases. Germline values: CDR1 SGHAT, CDR2 FQNNGV. J gave up 0 bases and V 1 base, and 9 bases lay outside the gene matches. CDR3 size: 20 residues. The CDR3 spells CASSLVGTGEFLSGANVLTF. The DNA of the CDR3 is TGTGCCAGCAGCTTAGTTGGGACAGGGGAATTCCTCTCTGGGGCCAACGTCCTGACTTTC.

The CDR3 is CASSPNFQQSGANVLTF. For the CDR3, the DNA is TGTGCCAGCAGCCCCAATTTCCAGCAGTCTGGGGCCAACGTCCTGACTTTC. This chain connects TRBV11-2 to TRBJ2-6, with unresolved D. CDR3 length: 17 residues. V lost 5 bases and J 1 base, leaving 15 bases between the germline ends. Germline-derived CDR1 and CDR2 are SGHAT and FQNNGV.

This clonotype was counted a few times. This chain connects TRBV7-9 to TRBJ2-3; D is unresolved. The germline V gene encodes CDR1 SEHNR and CDR2 FQNEAQ (reference sequence). The CDR3 spans 14 residues. The V end lost 6 bases, the J end lost 1 base, and 11 bases lay between the germline ends. CDR3 in amino acids: CASSRFGGTDTQYF. The CDR3 DNA is TGTGCCAGCAGTCGGTTTGGAGGCACAGATACGCAGTATTTT. The whole variable domain, filled in from reference TRBV7-9 and TRBJ2-3, reads DTGVSQNPRHKITKRGQNVTFRCDPISEHNRLYWYRQTLGQGPEFLTYFQNEAQLEKSRLLSDRFSAERPKGSFSTLEIQRTEQGDSAMYLCASSRFGGTDTQYFGPGTRLTVL.

The CDR3, as DNA: TGCAGCGCAGGGGCCAAGCGGGTCTACGAGCAGTACTTC. It codes for CSAGAKRVYEQYF. The genes are TRBV20-1 and TRBJ2-7, with D possibly called TRBD1 or TRBD2 (6 bases each). The CDR3 is 13 amino acids. Germline lookup yields CDR1 DFQATT and CDR2 SNEGSKA (reference sequence).

This clonotype was counted a few times. The chain has TRBV10-3 and TRBJ2-1, with 8 bases that match TRBD1. The CDR3 totals 10 residues. Germline V gene sequence: CDR1 ENHRY, CDR2 SYGVKD. Trimming removed 11 bases from V and 16 bases from J; junction bases left unmatched: 10. The CDR3 DNA reads as TGTGCCTCATGGACAGGGTGGGACTTCTTC. It codes for CASWTGWDFF.

The chain recombines TRBV4-2 with TRBJ2-3, with no clear D. CDR3 length: 16 amino acids. V lost 4 bases and J lost 0, with 14 bases in between. CDR1 is LGHNA and CDR2 is YNFKEQ in the germline V gene. DNA of the CDR3: TGTGCCAGCAGCCCGCGGACCATGACTAGCACAGATACGCAGTATTTT. Translating gives CASSPRTMTSTDTQYF.

This clonotype was seen more than once but under ten times. The rearrangement joins TRBV4-2 to TRBJ2-5; TRBD2 matches at 14 bases. J was trimmed by 4 bases and V by 0 bases; bases with no gene match: 7. CDR1 and CDR2 (germline): LGHNA, YNFKEQ. The CDR3 contains 18 residues. For the CDR3, the DNA is TGTGCCAGCAGCCAAGATGAGGGACTAGCGGGAGTCGGAGAGACCCAGTACTTC. Amino acid sequence: CASSQDEGLAGVGETQYF.

V is TRBV29-1 and J is TRBJ1-2, with D hard to call. Trimming cost V 2 bases and J 0 bases, with 10 bases left between them. The CDR3 extends over 14 amino acids. The germline V gene encodes CDR1 SQVTM and CDR2 ANQGSEA. CDR3 sequence: CSVEPEAPNYGYTF. Here the CDR3 DNA reads TGCAGCGTTGAACCAGAAGCCCCTAACTATGGCTACACCTTC.

The chain couples TRBV7-8 to TRBJ1-2; TRBD1 matches at 8 bases. This CDR3 spans 15 amino acids. After removal of 1 base from V and 4 bases from J, the junction contained 5 bases not matched to a gene. The germline gives CDR1 SGHVS, CDR2 FQNEAQ. For the CDR3, the DNA is TGTGCCAGCAGCTTAGGAAGGACAGGGAGCTATGGCTACACCTTC. Translating gives CASSLGRTGSYGYTF.

This clonotype was detected ten times or more. The chain has TRBV12-3 or TRBV12-4 and TRBJ2-7; 9 nucleotides align to TRBD1. J lost 2 bases, V lost 8 bases, and 4 bases had no gene match. This CDR3 spans 13 amino acids. CDR3 amino acids: CASGRQGAYEQYF. The DNA of the CDR3 is TGTGCCAGCGGGAGACAGGGGGCCTACGAGCAGTACTTC.

The chain has TRBV12-3 or TRBV12-4 and TRBJ2-1; 10 nucleotides match TRBD1. Losses at the gene ends were 7 bases for V and 4 bases for J; bases not matched to a gene: 22. The CDR3 totals 20 residues. CDR3 coding DNA: TGTGCCAGCACCTCCCCTCCGGGACAGGGGCACAAGGGCACTTACAATGAGCAGTTCTTC. Translation: CASTSPPGQGHKGTYNEQFF.

The chain has TRBV5-1 and TRBJ2-5; D may match TRBD1 or TRBD2 (5 bases each). Trimming stripped 4 bases from V and 4 bases from J, with 14 bases between. The CDR3 has 14 residues. Germline assignment: CDR1 SGHRS and CDR2 YFSETQ. The CDR3 bases are TGCGCCAGCAGCGTGTCAGGGACGGGAGAGACCCAGTACTTC. It specifies CASSVSGTGETQYF.

The sample holds a few counts of this clonotype. This CDR3 reads CASSQGIDYEQYV. DNA of the CDR3: TGTGCCAGCAGCCAAGGTATAGACTACGAGCAGTACGTC. This rearrangement joins TRBV3-1 to TRBJ2-7; D not certain. The CDR3 extends over 13 amino acids. CDR1 and CDR2 from the germline V gene are LGHDT and YNNKEL (reference sequence). The V and J ends lost 1 base and 3 bases respectively, with 7 bases between them.

This clonotype was seen a few times. V gene TRBV27 combines with J gene TRBJ2-2; D remains unclear. Germline CDR1 MNHEY, CDR2 SMNVEV (reference sequence). The V gene lost 0 bases and the J gene lost 10 bases, with 9 bases spanning the gap. This CDR3 spans 13 amino acids. The CDR3 bases are TGTGCCAGCAGTTTATCCGACTGGGCGGAGCTGTTTTTT. Amino acid sequence: CASSLSDWAELFF.

This clonotype has more than one count but fewer than ten. V and J are TRBV25-1 and TRBJ1-4; perhaps TRBD1 as D (6 bases). Germline CDR1 reads MGHDK; CDR2 reads SYGVNS. The germline V and J ends were trimmed by 4 bases and 5 bases, with 14 bases remaining between them. The CDR3 length is 15 residues. CDR3 residues: CASSGWTVVNEKLFF. DNA of the CDR3: TGTGCCAGCAGTGGATGGACAGTAGTAAATGAAAAACTGTTTTTT.